This T cell receptor (beta chain) was found in a study of T cells expressing NK-cell markers. The CDR3 runs to 14 residues. Beta-chain TCR cDNA was generated via 5'RACE template switching with UMIs. From the 5' RACE reads, TCRdb lists one entry per CDR3 protein and no DNA. The listing contains over 150,000 distinct CDR3 sequences. The gene calls are TRBV12-3 or TRBV12-4 and TRBJ1-4; TCRdb reports TRBD1, a call that lacks DNA to check it against. Sequenced input: blood T cells: a sorted CD56 or NKG2C T cell subset, CD4+ or CD8+ T cells, or bulk PBMC T cells (not recorded which). The sequence was collected from a woman aged 45-65 years in good health. The CDR3 reads CASSLLEGVEKLFF.